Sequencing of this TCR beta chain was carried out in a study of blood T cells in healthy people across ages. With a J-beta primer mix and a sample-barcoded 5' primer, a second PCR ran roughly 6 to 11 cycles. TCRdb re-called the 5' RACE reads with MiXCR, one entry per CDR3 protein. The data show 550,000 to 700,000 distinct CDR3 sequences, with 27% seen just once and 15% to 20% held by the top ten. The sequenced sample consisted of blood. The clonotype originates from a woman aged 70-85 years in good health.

Here the CDR3 DNA reads TGTGCCAGCAGCGGACAGTCTGGGGGGAGGACCCAGTACTTC. Its translation: CASSGQSGGRTQYF. The V and J genes are TRBV7-2 and TRBJ2-5; D may match TRBD1 or TRBD2 (6 bases each). The V and J ends lost 5 bases and 7 bases respectively, with 17 bases between them. The CDR3 has 14 amino acids. Germline CDR1 is SGHTA and CDR2 is FQGNSA.